A selection of T cell receptor beta chains follows, all from one sample in a study of CD8 T cells in ankylosing spondylitis. TCRdb recomputed calls from the 5' RACE reads with MiXCR, one row per CDR3 protein. The table records 210,000 or so distinct CDR3 sequences, approximately 8% of them present only once. Sequencing was performed on blood, either unsorted or a sorted T cell fraction (not recorded which). Every receptor here comes from a female donor with ankylosing spondylitis or in good health (not recorded which). CDR3s include the opening cysteine and the closing phenylalanine or tryptophan. D genes are given only for firm matches. Size tells how often a clone was seen (once, few, many) or the class of an expanded clone, and some rows leave it out.

size,J,D,V,DNA,CDR3
many,TRBJ1-4,NA,TRBV13,TGTGCCAGCAGCGCCTCCCGTGAGCTACCCGAAAAACTGTTTTTT,CASSASRELPEKLFF
many,TRBJ2-1,NA,TRBV18,TGTGCCAGCTCATATGGTAGCGGCTACAATGAGCAGTTCTTC,CASSYGSGYNEQFF
many,TRBJ2-2,NA,TRBV10-3,TGTGCCATCACGCGGGACGCCGGGGAGCTGTTTTTT,CAITRDAGELFF
many,TRBJ2-1,NA,TRBV20-1,TGCAGTGCTTCGTTCGATGAGCAGTTCTTC,CSASFDEQFF
many,TRBJ1-1,NA,TRBV20-1,TGCAGTGCTAGAGATTGGGCAGGGACGGCTGCTTTCTTT,CSARDWAGTAAFF
many,TRBJ1-5,NA,TRBV29-1,TGCAGCGTTACAGATGGGAGCAATCAGCCCCAGCATTTT,CSVTDGSNQPQHF
many,TRBJ1-6,NA,TRBV29-1,TGCAGCGTTTTGACAGGTTCGGATAATTCACCCCTCCACTTT,CSVLTGSDNSPLHF
many,TRBJ2-7,NA,TRBV20-1,TGCAGTGCCGCAAGCGGCCACTTAACAACCTACGAGCAGTACTTC,CSAASGHLTTYEQYF
few,TRBJ2-1,NA,TRBV3-1,TGTGCCAGCAGCCTCATGCCCCCGGATGAGCAGTTCTTC,CASSLMPPDEQFF
many,TRBJ2-3,NA,TRBV5-1,TGCGCCAGCAGCCCAGCGCGGGGGCCTAGACTAGGGGCAGATACGCAGTATTTT,CASSPARGPRLGADTQYF
many,TRBJ2-7,TRBD2,TRBV7-2,TGTGCCAGCAGCTTCGCCGGGACTATCTACGAGCAGTACTTC,CASSFAGTIYEQYF
many,TRBJ1-6,NA,TRBV12-3/TRBV12-4,TGTGCCAGCAGTTTTAGGGTGGCAGGGAGTTTCGGTTCACCCCTCCACTTT,CASSFRVAGSFGSPLHF
many,TRBJ2-5,NA,TRBV20-1,TGCAGTGCTAGCCGCTTGAGAGGCGAAGAGACCCAGTACTTC,CSASRLRGEETQYF
NA,TRBJ1-5,NA,TRBV5-6,TGTGCCAGCAGCTTCAGGGGAAGCAATCAGCCCCAGCATTTT,CASSFRGSNQPQHF
many,TRBJ2-7,NA,TRBV24-1,TGTGCCACCAGTGATCCGAAGGACAACTACGAGCAGTACTTC,CATSDPKDNYEQYF
many,TRBJ2-1,NA,TRBV20-1,TGCAGTGCTAGAGAGGGACCCAGCTCCTACAATGAGCAGTTCTTC,CSAREGPSSYNEQFF
many,TRBJ2-7,TRBD2,TRBV28,TGTGCCAGCAGTTTATCGACTAGCGGGAGAAGGGACGAGCAGTACTTC,CASSLSTSGRRDEQYF
NA,TRBJ2-7,NA,TRBV11-2,TGTGCCAGCAGTCTAGCCGGAGGCGCCTACGGGCAGTACTTC,CASSLAGGAYGQYF
many,TRBJ2-6,NA,TRBV4-2,TGTGCCAGCAGCCAAGAGGGGCCGAGGGCCGGGGCCAACGTCCTGACTTTC,CASSQEGPRAGANVLTF
NA,TRBJ2-5,NA,TRBV5-1,TGCGCCAGCAGCCCCCGGGGATATATGGAAGAGACCCAGTACTTC,CASSPRGYMEETQYF
NA,TRBJ2-1,TRBD2,TRBV30,TGTGCCTGGAGCAGGCGAACTAGCGGGAATGAGCAGTTCTTC,CAWSRRTSGNEQFF
many,TRBJ1-2,TRBD1,TRBV7-9,TGTGCCAGCAGCTACGCCGGGACAGGGGTGGATGGCTACACCTTC,CASSYAGTGVDGYTF
many,TRBJ1-1,NA,TRBV7-9,TGTGCCAGCAGCTTGGGTCCCCCCGGGGCTGAAGCTTTCTTT,CASSLGPPGAEAFF
many,TRBJ2-5,TRBD2,TRBV5-1,TGCGCCGGCCCGGGGACTAGCGGGAGGACCCAAGAGACCCAGTACTTC,CAGPGTSGRTQETQYF
many,TRBJ2-5,TRBD1,TRBV20-1,TGCAGTGTTCAGGGGGCTGAGTCGGAGACCCAGTACTTC,CSVQGAESETQYF
many,TRBJ1-1,NA,TRBV6-5,TGTGCCAGCAGTCGGAGGGACACTGAAGCTTTCTTT,CASSRRDTEAFF
few,TRBJ2-7,NA,TRBV27,TGTGCCAGCAGTTTAAGTTCCGGGGGCATCCGTTACGAGCAGTACTTC,CASSLSSGGIRYEQYF
NA,TRBJ2-1,TRBD2,TRBV20-1,TGCTGTGCGAGGGCTAGCGGGAGACAATTGACCTACAATGAGCAGTTCTTC,CCARASGRQLTYNEQFF
many,TRBJ2-1,TRBD2,TRBV18,TGTGCCAGCTCACCCCCACGGAGAACTAGCGGCTCGTACAATGAGCAGTTCTTC,CASSPPRRTSGSYNEQFF
many,TRBJ2-1,TRBD1,TRBV19,TGTGCCAGTAGTATTAAGACAGGGGTCAACAATGAGCAGTTCTTC,CASSIKTGVNNEQFF
many,TRBJ2-1,TRBD2,TRBV5-1,TGCGCCAGCAGCTTGGAAGCGGGAGGTCACAATGAGCAGTTCTTC,CASSLEAGGHNEQFF
many,TRBJ2-3,NA,TRBV4-2,TGTGCCAGCAGCTCCTTGGCTACTCTAGATACGCAGTATTTT,CASSSLATLDTQYF
many,TRBJ1-3,NA,TRBV7-2,TGTGCCAGCAGCTTAGAAGACCTCTCTGGAAACACCATATATTTT,CASSLEDLSGNTIYF